The T cell receptor beta chain described here comes from a study of regulatory T cells in long-lasting Graves disease. Study-level information: Freshly diagnosed Graves' patients had used antithyroid drugs for under 3 months.

The authors built TCR beta libraries using iRepertoire HTBI primers and Arm-PCR of CDR3 regions. TCRdb fed the multiplex PCR reads into MiXCR, producing one record per CDR3 protein. The table includes 350,000 to 550,000 distinct CDR3 sequences, over 15% detected once. The germline gives CDR1 MRHNA, CDR2 SNTAGT. The CDR3 spans 19 residues. V trimming: 0 bases; J trimming: 4 bases; junction bases outside the gene matches: 18. Only a few counts were recorded for this clonotype. As to time point: newly diagnosed GD, antithyroid drugs for less than 3 months. Making the TCR library involved RNA that had been extracted from PBMCs. The same data also contributed to another study, on T cells in Graves' hyperthyroidism and ophthalmopathy. That report notes: In validation, the model predicted ophthalmopathy. These predictions came a median approximately 5.9 months before onset.

The TCR was taken from a woman between 18 and 30 years old with Graves disease. The source was peripheral blood mononuclear cells (PBMCs), collected at new diagnosis, from a patient treated with antithyroid drugs. The chain employs TRBV6-4 and TRBJ2-7; 7 bases map to TRBD1. CDR3 protein: CASSDSGQPPLQLGYEQYF. DNA for the CDR3: TGTGCCAGCAGTGACTCGGGACAGCCTCCCCTCCAACTCGGATACGAGCAGTACTTC.